This T cell receptor beta chain is from a study of shared clonotypes between healthy human individuals. Study as a whole: The cohort comprised a couple of women and a few men. Their ages spanned 18 to 49 years.

Study-level results: Few donors restricted represented genetic and exposure-history diversity. Rarefaction demonstrated incomplete sorted-subset sequencing despite large depth.

CD45RO-negative, CCR7-positively selected cells formed the naive CD8 fraction, excluding terminally differentiated effector memory CD45RA+ cells. Concerning this clone: Its specificity is unknown.

The protocol was immunoSEQ multiplex PCR, while the TCRdb copy is restricted to in-frame clones and leaves out a portion. The sample has about 600,000 clones, nearly 97% seen once; the top ten hold about 0.11%. CDR3 length: 16 residues. V was clipped by 0 bases and J by 2 bases, with 15 bases between them. Germline CDR1 SGHDT, CDR2 YYEEEE. This TCR came from a woman aged 25 to 39 in good health. The sequencing input was naive CD8+ T cells sorted from blood. V gene TRBV5-6 combines with J gene TRBJ2-7; weak D call: TRBD1 (5 bases). The CDR3 loop is CASSLEVGRSAYEQYF. CDR3 nucleotide sequence: TGTGCCAGCAGCTTGGAGGTGGGGCGGAGCGCCTACGAGCAGTACTTC.